Shown below are 4 T cell receptor beta chains from a single sample sequenced in a study of blood T cells in healthy people across ages (dated by TCRdb to the mid-2010s). Library method: 5' RACE. The reads were generated on an Illumina HiSeq 2500. A second PCR of roughly 7 to 11 cycles was performed with a sample-barcoded 5' primer and a J-beta primer mix. Clones were called with MiXCR by TCRdb after fastp trimmed the public reads at Q25, and only in-frame beta chains were retained. Rows matching on CDR3 protein sequence are summarized as one entry with the most common DNA and genes. The sample profile shows 700,000 or so distinct CDR3 sequences; about a fifth of them were found once. Jointly, the top ten make up 22% of the sample. Material: blood. These receptors were collected from a man between 65 and 79 years old in good health.

Regarding this clonotype: A read error may be the cause here, since a much bigger clone is one base away. The chain links TRBV12-3 or TRBV12-4 to TRBJ1-2, with a weak D call TRBD1 (6 bases). This CDR3 has 11 residues. The V end was cut by 11 bases, the J end by 5 bases, with 12 bases between. The CDR3 spells CAGQGMYGYTF. The CDR3, as DNA: TGTGCCGGCCAGGGGATGTATGGCTACACCTTC.

This clonotype was counted a few times. CDR3 nucleotide sequence: TGTGCCAGCAGCTACTTAGGTTCGAGGACAGGGAAAGAGACCCAGTACTTC. Translated: CASSYLGSRTGKETQYF. The chain combines TRBV7-2 with TRBJ2-5; 8 bases align to TRBD1. Germline V gives CDR1 SGHTA, CDR2 FQGNSA. Trimming cost V 4 bases and J 3 bases; bases outside gene matches: 13. The CDR3 length is 17 residues.

DNA for the CDR3: TGTGCCAGCAGCCCCAGGGCACTAGCGGGACTACTGAGCACCGGGGAGCTGTTTTTT. This encodes CASSPRALAGLLSTGELFF. The rearrangement links TRBV9 to TRBJ2-2; 10 bases are a match to TRBD2. With 4 bases clipped from V and 4 bases from J, the junction kept 16 bases outside the gene matches. The CDR3 is 19 amino acids. In germline, CDR1 is SGDLS, CDR2 YYNGEE.

In nucleotides, the CDR3 is TGCAGTGCTGGGGAGGGCTGGAAAAACATTCAGTACTTC. Protein: CSAGEGWKNIQYF. The chain has TRBV20-1 and TRBJ2-4, with 7 bases that match TRBD2. Germline-derived CDR1 and CDR2 are DFQATT and SNEGSKA (reference sequence). The length of the CDR3 is 13 residues. Germline trimming cut 5 bases from V and 4 bases from J; bases unmatched to any gene: 5.